This T cell receptor beta chain is drawn from a study of blood T cell repertoires in COVID-19. Study context: Samples of COVID-19 (acute and convalescent) were obtained from the United States, Italy and Spain. Sources were T cells, B-cell-depleted T cells, or PBMCs; the material itself was cDNA or gDNA.

Authors' analysis steps: By means of reference gene primer amplification, nucleated cell counts were estimated. Only in-frame clones appear in the TCRdb table, and some are missing; sequencing was by immunoSEQ multiplex PCR. D and trimming come from the DNA, and the V and J calls and clone size come from that table. The sample gives about 15,000 clones, approximately 85% of which show up once; about a third is in the top ten. V lost 6 bases and J lost 3, with 14 bases in between. CDR1 KGHSH and CDR2 LQKENI come from the germline V gene. The CDR3 contains 15 residues. The V and J genes are TRBV18 and TRBJ2-2; perhaps TRBD1 as D (6 bases). Material: peripheral blood. This receptor was obtained from a man between 65 and 85 years old in a cohort sampled during active COVID-19. DNA of the CDR3: TGTGCCAGCTCCCCTACGTCAGGGGACACCGGGGAGCTGTTTTTT. The encoded protein is CASSPTSGDTGELFF.